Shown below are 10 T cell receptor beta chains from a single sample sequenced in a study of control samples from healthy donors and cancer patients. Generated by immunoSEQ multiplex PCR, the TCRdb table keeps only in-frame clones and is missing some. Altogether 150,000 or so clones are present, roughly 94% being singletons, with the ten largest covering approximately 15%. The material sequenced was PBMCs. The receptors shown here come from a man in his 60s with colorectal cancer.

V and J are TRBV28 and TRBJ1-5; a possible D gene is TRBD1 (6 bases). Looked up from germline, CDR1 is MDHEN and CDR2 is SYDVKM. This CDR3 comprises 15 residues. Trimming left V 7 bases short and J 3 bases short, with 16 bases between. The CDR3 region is CASMTRGANNQPQHF. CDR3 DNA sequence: TGTGCCAGCATGACCAGGGGTGCTAACAATCAGCCCCAGCATTTT.

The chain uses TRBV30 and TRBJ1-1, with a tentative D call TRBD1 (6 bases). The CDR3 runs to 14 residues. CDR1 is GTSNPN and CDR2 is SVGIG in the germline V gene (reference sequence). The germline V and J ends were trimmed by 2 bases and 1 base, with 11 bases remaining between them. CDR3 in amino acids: CAWSTGQKNTEAFF. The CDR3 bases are TGTGCCTGGAGTACAGGACAGAAGAACACTGAAGCTTTCTTT.

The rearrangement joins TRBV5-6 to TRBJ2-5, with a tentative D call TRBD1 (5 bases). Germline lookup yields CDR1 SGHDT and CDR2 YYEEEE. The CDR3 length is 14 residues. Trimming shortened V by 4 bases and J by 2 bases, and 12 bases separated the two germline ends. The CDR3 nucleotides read TGTGCCAGCAGCCGTACAGGAACGCAAGAGACCCAGTACTTC. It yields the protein CASSRTGTQETQYF.

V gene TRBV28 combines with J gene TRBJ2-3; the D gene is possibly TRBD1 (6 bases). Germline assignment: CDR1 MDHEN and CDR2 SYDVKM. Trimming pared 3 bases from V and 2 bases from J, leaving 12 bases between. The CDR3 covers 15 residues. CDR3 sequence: CASSLRQVPTDTQYF. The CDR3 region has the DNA TGTGCCAGCAGTTTGAGACAGGTTCCCACAGATACGCAGTATTTT. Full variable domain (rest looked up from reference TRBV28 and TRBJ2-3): DVKVTQSSRYLVKRTGEKVFLECVQDMDHENMFWYRQDPGLGLRLIYFSYDVKMKEKGDIPEGYSVSREKKERFSLILESASTNQTSMYLCASSLRQVPTDTQYFGPGTRLTVL.

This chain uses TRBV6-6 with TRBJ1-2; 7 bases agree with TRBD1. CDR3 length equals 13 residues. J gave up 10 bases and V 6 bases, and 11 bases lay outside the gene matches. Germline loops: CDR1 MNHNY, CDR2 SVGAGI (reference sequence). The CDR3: CASRLEQGTAYTF. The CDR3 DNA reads TGTGCCAGCAGACTAGAACAGGGGACAGCCTACACCTTC.

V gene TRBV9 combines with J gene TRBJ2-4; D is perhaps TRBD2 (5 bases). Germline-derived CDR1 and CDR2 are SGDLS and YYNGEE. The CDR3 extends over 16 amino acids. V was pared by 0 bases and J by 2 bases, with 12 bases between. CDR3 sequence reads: CASSVGGYQTKNIQYF. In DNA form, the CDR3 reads TGTGCCAGCAGCGTAGGAGGGTACCAGACCAAAAACATTCAGTACTTC.

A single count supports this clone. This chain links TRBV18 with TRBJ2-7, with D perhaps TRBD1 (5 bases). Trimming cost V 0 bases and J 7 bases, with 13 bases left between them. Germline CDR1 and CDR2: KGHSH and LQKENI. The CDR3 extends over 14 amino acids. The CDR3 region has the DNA TGTGCCAGCTCACCACCAGGGGTCCGGTTTGAGCAGTACTTC. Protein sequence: CASSPPGVRFEQYF.

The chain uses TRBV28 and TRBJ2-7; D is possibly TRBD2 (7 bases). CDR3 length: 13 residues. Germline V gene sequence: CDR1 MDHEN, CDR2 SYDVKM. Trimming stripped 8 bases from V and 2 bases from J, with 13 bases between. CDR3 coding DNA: TGTGCCAGCTACAGGGACTACACCTACGAGCAGTACTTC. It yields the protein CASYRDYTYEQYF.

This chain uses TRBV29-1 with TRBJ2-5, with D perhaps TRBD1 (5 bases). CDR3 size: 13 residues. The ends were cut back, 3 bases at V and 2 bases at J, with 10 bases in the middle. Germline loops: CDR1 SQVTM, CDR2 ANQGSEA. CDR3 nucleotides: TGCAGCGTTGAGCGAGCAGGGCAAGAGACCCAGTACTTC. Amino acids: CSVERAGQETQYF.

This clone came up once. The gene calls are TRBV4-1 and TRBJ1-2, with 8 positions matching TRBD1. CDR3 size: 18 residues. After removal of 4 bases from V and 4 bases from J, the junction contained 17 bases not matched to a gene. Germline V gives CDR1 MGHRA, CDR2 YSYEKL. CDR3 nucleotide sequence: TGCGCCAGCAGCCCTCCCGGCCCCGATCGGACAGGGCTCTATGGCTACACCTTC. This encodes CASSPPGPDRTGLYGYTF.